The 5 T cell receptor beta chains below come from one sample, sequenced in a study of blood T cells in healthy people across ages (dated by TCRdb to about 2015). Library preparation employed 5' RACE. This sample was sequenced with an Illumina HiSeq 2500. A second roughly 6 to 12 cycle PCR used a sample-barcoded 5' primer and a J-beta primer mix. TCRdb reprocessing: public reads trimmed at Q25 with fastp, clones called with MiXCR, in-frame beta chains kept. Rows are combined by CDR3 protein, so each entry shows the most common genes and DNA. Present in this sample are 500,000 to 700,000 distinct CDR3 sequences, less than 35% of which were seen just once. 15% to 19% of the sample is in the top ten clones. Sequencing input: blood. The receptor set was obtained from a woman older than 75 in good health.

This clonotype was observed at least ten times. CDR3 in DNA: TGTGCCAGCAGCCAAACCTTAAATCCGGGGGAGACCCAGTACTTC. Encoded protein: CASSQTLNPGETQYF. This rearrangement joins TRBV4-2 to TRBJ2-5; D possibly corresponds to TRBD2 (5 bases). Looked up from germline, CDR1 is LGHNA and CDR2 is YNFKEQ. V was shortened by 2 bases and J by 5 bases, with 15 bases between the two germline ends. This CDR3 is 15 amino acids long.

This clonotype was counted many times. The chain is built from TRBV5-5 and TRBJ2-5; D may be TRBD1 (6 bases). This CDR3 comprises 15 residues. The germline V gene encodes CDR1 SGHKS and CDR2 YYEKEE (reference sequence). The germline V and J ends were trimmed by 3 bases and 1 base, with 13 bases remaining between them. As DNA, the CDR3 is TGTGCCAGCAGCTCCGGGACACCCGGCCAAGAGACCCAGTACTTC. It encodes CASSSGTPGQETQYF. The complete variable domain, with remaining parts taken from reference TRBV5-5 and TRBJ2-5, reads DAGVTQSPTHLIKTRGQQVTLRCSPISGHKSVSWYQQVLGQGPQFIFQYYEKEERGRGNFPDRFSARQFPNYSSELNVNALLLGDSALYLCASSSGTPGQETQYFGPGTRLLVL.

This clonotype was counted at least ten times. J is TRBJ2-7 and V is TRBV7-2; tentative D call: TRBD2 (7 bases). Trimming stripped 1 base from V and 0 bases from J, with 13 bases between. The CDR3 has 16 amino acids. The germline V gene encodes CDR1 SGHTA and CDR2 FQGNSA. The CDR3 protein is CASSLVGGGVSYEQYF. As DNA, the CDR3 is TGTGCCAGCAGCTTAGTAGGCGGGGGCGTCTCCTACGAGCAGTACTTC.

The rearrangement links TRBV7-2 to TRBJ2-4; D is unresolved. This CDR3 has 15 residues. Germline CDR1 SGHTA, CDR2 FQGNSA. Trimming took off 0 bases at V and 5 bases at J, with 11 bases between the two ends. The CDR3 loop reads CASSLAGILENIQYF. The CDR3 DNA sequence: TGTGCCAGCAGCTTAGCGGGGATTCTCGAAAACATTCAGTACTTC.

The chain carries TRBV20-1 and TRBJ1-1; D remains unclear. Germline lookup yields CDR1 DFQATT and CDR2 SNEGSKA (reference sequence). This CDR3 contains 14 residues. Deletions cut 0 bases from V and 4 bases from J, with 12 bases between. CDR3 protein: CSARDYAGGTEAFF. As DNA, the CDR3 is TGCAGTGCTAGAGATTATGCGGGTGGCACTGAAGCTTTCTTT.